The entry that follows covers one TCR beta chain sequence. Its cognate antigen is unknown. The data were obtained in a study of memory CD4+ T cells and cytomegalovirus serostatus. Findings of the study overall: A US-trained random forest predicted CMV serostatus with median AUC around 0.9. Each of around 69 CMV-associated TCRbeta sequences occurred in one to five individuals.

The V gene's germline CDR1 is SGHRS and CDR2 YFSETQ. CDR3 size: 15 residues. Trimming cost V 1 base and J 1 base, with 11 bases left between them. Some clones are missing from TCRdb's copy, which holds only in-frame ones; the method was immunoSEQ multiplex PCR. The profile shows tens of thousands of clones, approximately 80% of them singletons. The sort gate was single viable CD3+CD4+CD8-CD45RO+ cells for memory CD4+ T cells. Serum IgG to CMV pp150, pp28, p38 and p52 defined serostatus. What was sequenced was memory CD4+ T cells from blood. The TCR sequence derives from an adult in good health and CMV-seronegative. The J gene is TRBJ1-1, the V gene TRBV5-1; D uncertain. CDR3: CASSLWRITNTEAFF. For the CDR3, the DNA is TGCGCCAGCAGCTTGTGGCGGATTACGAACACTGAAGCTTTCTTT.